Below are 9 T cell receptor beta chains sequenced from a single sample in a study of T-cell reconstitution after alpha-beta-depleted transplantation in children. Using unique molecular identifiers, the investigators prepared the TCRbeta library. TCRdb used MiXCR to reprocess the PCR reads, holding one entry per CDR3 protein. Found here are about 580,000 distinct CDR3 sequences, about 21% of them singletons; the top ten hold over 12%. The specimen was PBMCs, mostly from graft donor cells, collected 360 days after TCRalphabeta/CD19-depleted stem cell transplant. The receptors were gathered from a boy less than two years old who had a stem cell transplant for acute myeloid leukemia, so the T cells may come from the graft donor.

Comment on this clonotype: Since a much larger clone is just one base distant, this may be a read error. The CDR3 carries no conserved terminal phenylalanine or tryptophan, so it likely arises from a read error. V and J are TRBV20-1 and TRBJ1-1, with D maybe TRBD1 (5 bases). Germline V CDR1 and CDR2: DFQATT, SNEGSKA (reference sequence). V gave up 6 bases and J gave up 0 bases, with 11 bases separating them. The CDR3 consists of 13 residues. The CDR3 here is CSARDSMNTEAFL. CDR3 sequence (DNA): TGCAGTGCCCGAGACAGCATGAACACTGAAGCTTTCTTA.

The sample holds many counts of this clonotype. The rearrangement joins TRBV12-3 or TRBV12-4 to TRBJ1-2; no clear D gene. V shed 0 bases and J shed 10 bases, with 12 bases lying between them. This CDR3 spans 13 amino acids. CDR3 region: CASSLAAIGDYTF. DNA of the CDR3: TGTGCCAGCAGTTTAGCCGCTATAGGCGACTACACCTTC.

This clonotype was observed a few times. J is TRBJ1-1 and V is TRBV12-3 or TRBV12-4; maybe TRBD1 (5 bases). The V and J ends lost 0 bases and 0 bases respectively, with 8 bases between them. The CDR3 extends over 15 amino acids. The CDR3 spells CASSLARTLNTEAFF. The CDR3 DNA reads TGTGCCAGCAGTTTAGCGAGGACACTGAACACTGAAGCTTTCTTT.

This clonotype has a handful of counts. This chain links TRBV6-5 with TRBJ2-2; D is unresolved. The CDR3 extends over 14 amino acids. Germline values: CDR1 MNHEY, CDR2 SVGAGI. V shed 6 bases and J shed 6 bases, with 14 bases lying between them. The CDR3 DNA reads TGTGCCAGCAGCTATACTCGCGACGCCGGGGAGCTGTTTTTT. Its protein is CASSYTRDAGELFF.

This clonotype was detected many times. Here the CDR3 DNA reads TGTGCCAGCCGCAAAAGCACAGATACGCAGTATTTT. As protein: CASRKSTDTQYF. The V and J genes are TRBV12-3 or TRBV12-4 and TRBJ2-3; D ambiguous. V was clipped by 8 bases and J by 0 bases, with 6 bases between them. The CDR3 is 12 residues long.

This clonotype was seen repeatedly, ten times or more. An end of the junction does not agree with germline; a read error may underlie this. The chain uses TRBV7-9 and TRBJ2-7; D remains unclear. The CDR3 sequence is 12 residues long. Germline CDR1 SEHNR, CDR2 FQNEAQ (reference sequence). The CDR3, as DNA: TGTGCCAGCAGCTCATACAGCCTGCCGGAGAACTTC. Amino acid sequence: CASSSYSLPENF.

This clonotype appeared a few times. J is TRBJ2-1 and V is TRBV27; the D gene is possibly TRBD1 (5 bases). V lost 2 bases, J lost 3 bases, and 20 bases lay in between. This CDR3 contains 18 residues. Germline V gene sequence: CDR1 MNHEY, CDR2 SMNVEV (reference sequence). CDR3 DNA: TGTGCCAGCAGTTTAAGTGGGGTAGGGGCGTATATCTACAATGAGCAGTTCTTC. Protein sequence: CASSLSGVGAYIYNEQFF.

The chain has TRBV7-2 and TRBJ2-7; TRBD2 matches at 8 bases. V gave up 5 bases and J gave up 5 bases; unmatched junction bases: 11. This CDR3 comprises 15 residues. Germline loops: CDR1 SGHTA, CDR2 FQGNSA. The CDR3 loop reads CASSPRESGGNEQYF. CDR3 coding DNA: TGTGCCAGCAGCCCCCGTGAGAGCGGGGGTAACGAGCAGTACTTC.

This clonotype was counted many times. The chain couples TRBV4-3 to TRBJ2-1, with TRBD1 as a possible D gene (5 bases). From germline, CDR1 is LGHNA and CDR2 YSLEER. The CDR3 spans 14 residues. Trimming shortened V by 2 bases and J by 4 bases, and 9 bases separated the two germline ends. CDR3 bases: TGCGCCAGCAGCCAACTCGACAGATACAATGAGCAGTTCTTC. It translates to CASSQLDRYNEQFF.